This T cell receptor (beta chain) derives from a study of CD8 T cells in Susac syndrome. Sequencing of TCR beta was performed on blood CD8+ T cells and on blood CD4+ T cells. RNA was extracted with the RNeasy kit, and a quantity of about 0.45 to 1 ug was reverse transcribed using random hexamers. Amplification of TCR beta CDR3 used immunoSEQ multiplex PCR across 54 Vbeta and 13 Jbeta. MiXCR, applied by TCRdb to the immunoSEQ multiplex PCR reads, yields one record per CDR3 protein. The data show 69,000 or so distinct CDR3 sequences, approximately 95% seen once. The CDR3 consists of 14 residues. Trimming shortened V by 4 bases and J by 1 base, and 8 bases separated the two germline ends. Germline CDR1 is SGDLS and CDR2 is YYNGEE.

The chain is built from TRBV9 and TRBJ2-2; D gene unclear. The clonotype was recovered from a human donor in good health. The sequenced material came from CD8+ T cells from PBMCs. CDR3 in DNA: TGTGCCAGCAGCTTTCGAGGGAACACCGGGGAGCTGTTTTTT. Its translation is CASSFRGNTGELFF.